This T cell receptor (beta chain) is drawn from a study of PD-L1 blockade in urothelial cancer. For the study at large: The patients first took atezolizumab in the mid-2010s, receiving 1,200 mg intravenously every 3 weeks. Investigators checked blood 3 weeks (second dose) and 6 weeks after treatment start. Study-level points and caveats: Durable-benefit patients showed greater tumor-associated blood clone expansion at 3 weeks.

As to time point: peripheral blood 6 weeks after treatment start. Patients in the study were battling locally advanced or metastatic urothelial carcinoma. The data were produced by immunoSEQ multiplex PCR, yet TCRdb's version contains in-frame clones alone and is incomplete. The sample records about 30,000 clones, about 80% being singletons. To note about this clone: The antigen remains undetermined.

The CDR3 covers 15 residues. Between the trimmed V and J ends, which lost 1 base and 7 bases, there was a span of 16 bases. Germline assignment: CDR1 LNHDA and CDR2 SQIVND (reference sequence). The rearrangement joins TRBV19 to TRBJ1-1, with a weak D call TRBD1 (6 bases). Here the sequenced sample was PBMCs, taken around atezolizumab (anti-PD-L1) treatment. The sequence was obtained from a man in his sixties or seventies with urothelial cancer. Here the CDR3 reads CASSIVAGALGEAFF. CDR3 nucleotides: TGTGCCAGTAGTATAGTTGCGGGGGCGCTCGGTGAAGCTTTCTTT.